What follows are 24 T cell receptor beta chains derived from one specimen sequenced in a study of T cells in localized non-small cell lung cancer. The method was immunoSEQ multiplex PCR; TCRdb's version includes in-frame clones alone and lacks a portion of them. The sample has 31,000 or so clones, around 80% seen once. The sequences come from peripheral blood, collected before any cancer treatment. These receptors were collected from a male donor aged 60 or over with stage III squamous cell lung carcinoma.

The chain links TRBV30 to TRBJ2-1; unclear D gene. Trimming pared 1 base from V and 10 bases from J, leaving 11 bases between. The CDR3 sequence is 12 residues long. The V gene's germline CDR1 is GTSNPN and CDR2 SVGIG (reference sequence). CDR3 in amino acids: CAWSASWQEQFF. The CDR3 nucleotides are TGTGCCTGGAGTGCCAGTTGGCAAGAGCAGTTCTTC.

The gene calls are TRBV19 and TRBJ2-5; weak D call: TRBD2 (6 bases). V dropped 7 bases and J dropped 4 bases, with 19 bases sitting between them. Germline CDR1 reads LNHDA; CDR2 reads SQIVND (reference sequence). This CDR3 comprises 15 residues. CDR3 bases: TGTGCCAGTACAACGTCTGGTCAGGAGGGAGAGACCCAGTACTTC. It specifies CASTTSGQEGETQYF.

This clone was observed a few times. The chain employs TRBV10-3 and TRBJ2-2; D is perhaps TRBD1 (6 bases). CDR3 length: 18 residues. Germline V gives CDR1 ENHRY, CDR2 SYGVKD. Deletions cut 0 bases from V and 3 bases from J, with 17 bases between. The CDR3 is CAISESDQGILDTGELFF. The CDR3 DNA reads as TGTGCCATCAGTGAGTCTGACCAGGGGATCCTGGACACCGGGGAGCTGTTTTTT.

Note on this clone: A single base separates this from a much larger clone, so it may be a read error. At the DNA level, this CDR3 is encoded by other sequences in the same sample as well. V gene TRBV27 combines with J gene TRBJ2-3; D gene uncertain. Trimming stripped 5 bases from V and 4 bases from J, with 13 bases between. The CDR3 is made up of 14 amino acids. Per the germline V gene, CDR1 is MNHEY and CDR2 is SMNVEV (reference sequence). CDR3 in amino acids: CASSPSRLADTQYF. The CDR3 nucleotides read TGTGCCAGCAGTCCCTCGCGCTTGGCAGATACGCAGTATTTT.

The chain is built from TRBV30 and TRBJ2-7; 8 nucleotides line up with TRBD1. J gave up 2 bases and V 2 bases, and 8 bases lay outside the gene matches. Germline V lookup: CDR1 GTSNPN, CDR2 SVGIG (reference sequence). The CDR3 consists of 15 residues. The CDR3 here is CAWSITGQATYEQYF. The CDR3, as DNA: TGTGCCTGGAGTATAACGGGACAGGCGACCTACGAGCAGTACTTC.

The chain links TRBV25-1 to TRBJ1-1; 8 bases map to TRBD1. The germline V gene has CDR1 MGHDK and CDR2 SYGVNS. After removal of 6 bases from V and 1 base from J, the junction contained 16 bases not matched to a gene. This CDR3 contains 18 residues. The CDR3 is CASSMTTTWTGSNTEAFF. The DNA for the CDR3 is TGTGCCAGCAGCATGACTACCACTTGGACAGGGTCGAACACTGAAGCTTTCTTT.

This clone was observed a handful of times. The genes are TRBV28 and TRBJ2-1; no clear D. V was pared by 5 bases and J by 8 bases, with 19 bases between. The V gene's germline CDR1 is MDHEN and CDR2 SYDVKM. The CDR3 runs to 15 residues. The CDR3 DNA reads TGTGCCAGCAGTCCCGAAACTACAATAAGCGATGAGCAGTTCTTC. Amino acids: CASSPETTISDEQFF. The complete variable domain, with remaining parts taken from reference TRBV28 and TRBJ2-1, reads DVKVTQSSRYLVKRTGEKVFLECVQDMDHENMFWYRQDPGLGLRLIYFSYDVKMKEKGDIPEGYSVSREKKERFSLILESASTNQTSMYLCASSPETTISDEQFFGPGTRLTVL.

V usage is TRBV25-1 and J usage is TRBJ2-7, with a weak D call TRBD1 (6 bases). Trimming stripped 3 bases from V and 3 bases from J, with 12 bases between. Germline V CDR1 and CDR2: MGHDK, SYGVNS. The CDR3 totals 14 residues. This chain's CDR3 is CASSDSVGGYEQYF. The CDR3 coding sequence is TGTGCCAGCAGTGATTCGGTAGGGGGCTACGAGCAGTACTTC.

The rearrangement links TRBV6-1 to TRBJ1-5, with 7 nucleotides matching TRBD1. Losses at the gene ends were 10 bases for V and 3 bases for J; bases not matched to a gene: 12. The germline gives CDR1 MNHNS, CDR2 SASEGT. This CDR3 is 15 amino acids long. CDR3 loop: CATLGGLRDNQPQHF. The CDR3 nucleotides read TGTGCCACTCTAGGGGGCTTGAGGGACAATCAGCCCCAGCATTTT.

The rearrangement joins TRBV19 to TRBJ1-2; maybe TRBD1 (5 bases). CDR1 is LNHDA, CDR2 SQIVND, per germline (reference sequence). Trimming shortened V by 4 bases and J by 4 bases, and 16 bases separated the two germline ends. The CDR3 runs to 15 residues. The CDR3 spells CASSTLGTAIYGYTF. In nucleotides, the CDR3 is TGTGCCAGTAGTACCCTCGGGACGGCTATCTATGGCTACACCTTC.

V is TRBV6-1 and J is TRBJ2-7; no clear D. CDR1 and CDR2 (germline): MNHNS, SASEGT. Trimming left V 4 bases short and J 0 bases short, with 13 bases between. This CDR3 region has 15 residues. CDR3 DNA: TGTGCCAGCAGTGTTGGCTCAGGCCTCTCCTACGAGCAGTACTTC. As protein: CASSVGSGLSYEQYF.

The chain uses TRBV23-1 and TRBJ2-1; perhaps D is TRBD1 or TRBD2 (6 bases each). TRBV23-1 is labeled an ORF, and its function is uncertain. V lost 6 bases and J lost 0, with 12 bases in between. The CDR3 covers 15 residues. The chain's CDR3 is CASSRGQNSYNEQFF. CDR3 nucleotides: TGCGCCAGCAGCCGGGGGCAGAACTCCTACAATGAGCAGTTCTTC.

V and J are TRBV30 and TRBJ1-1, with 9 bases that match TRBD1. The V and J ends lost 3 bases and 2 bases, in that order; junction bases with no gene match: 16. Per the germline V gene, CDR1 is GTSNPN and CDR2 is SVGIG (reference sequence). CDR3 length: 18 amino acids. CDR3 protein: CAWRHSWTGEVGNTEAFF. The CDR3, as DNA: TGTGCCTGGAGGCATTCCTGGACAGGGGAAGTAGGAAACACTGAAGCTTTCTTT. Supplemented by reference TRBV30 and TRBJ1-1, the full variable domain reads SQTIHQWPATLVQPVGSPLSLECTVEGTSNPNLYWYRQAAGRGLQLLFYSVGIGQISSEVPQNLSASRPQDRQFILSSKKLLLSDSGFYLCAWRHSWTGEVGNTEAFFGQGTRLTVV.

This clone occurred a few times. The chain is built from TRBV5-1 and TRBJ1-1; 9 bases fit TRBD1. In germline, CDR1 is SGHRS, CDR2 YFSETQ. J lost 5 bases, V lost 1 base, and 9 bases had no gene match. The CDR3 sequence is 16 residues long. CDR3 amino acids: CASSLYTGGRGTEAFF. The CDR3, as DNA: TGCGCCAGCAGCTTGTACACAGGGGGCCGTGGAACTGAAGCTTTCTTT.

The chain combines TRBV29-1 with TRBJ1-1, with 8 bases fitting TRBD1. Trimming took 6 bases from V and 6 from J; bases not matched to a gene: 9. CDR3 size: 13 residues. Germline CDR1 SQVTM, CDR2 ANQGSEA. The CDR3 reads CSVSGQGGAEAFF. The DNA of the CDR3 is TGCAGCGTGAGCGGACAGGGAGGGGCTGAAGCTTTCTTT.

The V call is TRBV19, the J call TRBJ2-3; tentative D call: TRBD2 (6 bases). CDR3 length: 17 residues. CDR1 is LNHDA, CDR2 SQIVND, per germline (reference sequence). The V end lost 3 bases, the J end lost 6 bases, and 22 bases lay between the germline ends. The CDR3 nucleotides read TGTGCCAGTAGTATTGACCCCCTTCTAGCGCGAGCGGATACGCAGTATTTT. This gives the protein CASSIDPLLARADTQYF.

Of note for this clone: Mismatch with germline at one junction end may stem from a read error. The chain carries TRBV18 and TRBJ1-1, with D perhaps TRBD1 (6 bases). Germline lookup yields CDR1 KGHSH and CDR2 LQKENI. The CDR3 runs 14 residues. The CDR3, as DNA: TGTGCCACCTCAAAAGGGGGAAAGCACACTGAAGCTTTCTTT. It specifies CATSKGGKHTEAFF.

V and J are TRBV5-4 and TRBJ2-5; 8 bases line up with TRBD1. This CDR3 contains 16 residues. The V gene's germline CDR1 is SGHNT and CDR2 YYREEE (reference sequence). V lost 4 bases to trimming and J lost 4 bases; unmatched junction nucleotides: 12. The CDR3 DNA reads as TGTGCCAGCAGCCAAGATCTGGACAGGGTTAGAGAGACCCAGTACTTC. The encoded protein is CASSQDLDRVRETQYF.

A few counts support this clone. The rearrangement joins TRBV11-3 to TRBJ1-1; D might be TRBD1 (6 bases). Germline V lookup: CDR1 SGHNT, CDR2 YENEEA. There are 13 residues in the CDR3. Trimming left V 0 bases short and J 7 bases short, with 9 bases between. The CDR3 region has the DNA TGTGCCAGCAGCTTAGATGTCAGGGGTGAAGCTTTCTTT. Translated: CASSLDVRGEAFF.

The chain is built from TRBV6-5 and TRBJ1-5; weak D call: TRBD1 (5 bases). Trimming left V 5 bases short and J 4 bases short, with 15 bases between. CDR1 and CDR2 from the germline V gene are MNHEY and SVGAGI. This CDR3 is 15 amino acids long. The DNA of the CDR3 is TGTGCCAGCAGTCCCACCGGGGACGTGAATCAGCCCCAGCATTTT. Protein sequence: CASSPTGDVNQPQHF.

J is TRBJ1-1 and V is TRBV28; D is uncertain. Trimming pared 6 bases from V and 4 bases from J, leaving 6 bases between. The CDR3 loop spans 11 amino acids. From germline, CDR1 is MDHEN and CDR2 SYDVKM. CDR3 in amino acids: CASRDGTEAFF. The DNA for the CDR3 is TGTGCCAGCAGGGACGGCACTGAAGCTTTCTTT. Combining the CDR3 with reference TRBV28 and TRBJ1-1 gives the whole variable domain DVKVTQSSRYLVKRTGEKVFLECVQDMDHENMFWYRQDPGLGLRLIYFSYDVKMKEKGDIPEGYSVSREKKERFSLILESASTNQTSMYLCASRDGTEAFFGQGTRLTVV.

This chain joins TRBV4-1 and TRBJ2-2, with D tentatively TRBD1 or TRBD2 (6 bases each). Germline lookup yields CDR1 MGHRA and CDR2 YSYEKL. The CDR3 has 19 residues. Trimming cost V 4 bases and J 6 bases, with 27 bases left between them. This CDR3 is CASSPFPAVGGEFAGELFF. The CDR3 nucleotides are TGCGCCAGCAGCCCCTTCCCCGCGGTGGGGGGCGAATTCGCCGGGGAGCTGTTTTTT.

This chain connects TRBV7-2 to TRBJ1-3; D remains ambiguous. The CDR3 contains 14 residues. Trimming took 5 bases from V and 2 from J, leaving 10 bases between them. The V gene's germline CDR1 is SGHTA and CDR2 FQGNSA. For the CDR3, the DNA is TGTGCCAGCAGCGGTGCCTCAACTGGAAACACCATATATTTT. Its protein is CASSGASTGNTIYF.

The rearrangement links TRBV19 to TRBJ2-2, with 8 bases lining up with TRBD2. Germline loops: CDR1 LNHDA, CDR2 SQIVND (reference sequence). The CDR3 covers 14 residues. The V gene end was trimmed by 6 bases and the J gene end by 2 bases; junction bases not matched to a gene: 2. The DNA of the CDR3 is TGTGCCAGTAGAGTAGCGGGAAACACCGGGGAGCTGTTTTTT. This encodes CASRVAGNTGELFF.